This TCR beta chain appears in the sequencing data of a study of blood T cell repertoires in COVID-19. About the study: Collection of acute and convalescent COVID-19 samples took place in the United States, Italy and Spain. The analysed material was cDNA or gDNA that came from T cells, B-cell-depleted T cells, or PBMCs.

CDR3 length: 14 residues. Trimming pared 3 bases from V and 1 base from J, leaving 9 bases between. Germline V gene sequence: CDR1 LNHNV, CDR2 YYDKDF (reference sequence). Study processing details: Cell counts per sample came from amplifying reference gene primers. TCRdb's table, derived via immunoSEQ multiplex PCR, lists solely in-frame clones and lacks some. V, J and clone size derive from that table, while D and trimming were established from the DNA sequence. This table holds roughly 230,000 clones, 80% to 90% found once. The sequence was obtained from a man aged 40-49 years with active or convalescent COVID-19. Material: peripheral blood. The chain is built from TRBV15 and TRBJ1-1, with D hard to call. The CDR3 nucleotides read TGTGCCACCAGCAGTGCCTGGCAGAACACTGAAGCTTTCTTT. Residues: CATSSAWQNTEAFF.